This T cell receptor beta chain was captured by sequencing in a study of cytomegalovirus exposure and HLA in healthy donors. In the study overall: Per a later analysis, the approximately 700 first-cohort and 100 to 150 validation repertoires shared one platform.

Measured with immunoSEQ multiplex PCR; TCRdb has only the in-frame clones, and not every one. There are around 180,000 clones in the sample; over 65% occur only once, and under 7.5% lies in the top ten. The germline gives CDR1 MNHNS, CDR2 SASEGT. J lost 0 bases, V lost 6 bases, and 2 bases had no gene match. CDR3 size: 14 residues. Only one count was recorded for this clone. The source material was PBMCs. The chain couples TRBV6-1 to TRBJ1-5; 7 positions match TRBD1. This sequence was found in a man aged 18 to 30 in good health and CMV-seropositive. Written as DNA, the CDR3 is TGTGCCAGCAGGGAGGGGGCTAGCAATCAGCCCCAGCATTTT. Amino acid sequence: CASREGASNQPQHF.